The TCR beta chain described here comes from a study of Ad26.COV2.S vaccination and SARS-CoV-2 variants. In the study overall: Intramuscularly, Ad26.COV2.S was given either once or twice, 56 days apart. Overall study results and limits: People who got the vaccine had more spike-specific TCR breadth than people who got placebo. Comparability of non-spike TCR breadth was observed across vaccine and placebo recipients.

Note on this clone: Its target is not known.

This table comes from immunoSEQ multiplex PCR, and its TCRdb copy is limited to in-frame clones, with some not included. The table lists a few hundred thousand clones, around 88% of them singletons, with approximately 3% in the top ten. Treatment here: some 19 received Ad26.COV2.S at low or high dose, single or two shots; about 5 received placebo; per-sample allocation not given. Collection of samples fell on day 63 after the first vaccine or placebo injection. V was cut by 1 base and J by 11 bases, with 23 bases left in between. In germline, CDR1 is SNHLY, CDR2 FYNNEI. CDR3 length: 17 residues. The sequence was collected from a person aged 18-65 years who received the Ad26.COV2.S COVID-19 vaccine or a placebo. The chain has TRBV2 and TRBJ1-4, with a tentative D call TRBD1 (6 bases). The sample consisted of peripheral blood, taken in a trial of Ad26.COV2.S vaccine versus placebo. For the CDR3, the DNA is TGTGCCAGCAGTGAAGGGCCTGGGGGGCGCGTAAGAAGCAAACTGTTTTTT. Translating gives CASSEGPGGRVRSKLFF.